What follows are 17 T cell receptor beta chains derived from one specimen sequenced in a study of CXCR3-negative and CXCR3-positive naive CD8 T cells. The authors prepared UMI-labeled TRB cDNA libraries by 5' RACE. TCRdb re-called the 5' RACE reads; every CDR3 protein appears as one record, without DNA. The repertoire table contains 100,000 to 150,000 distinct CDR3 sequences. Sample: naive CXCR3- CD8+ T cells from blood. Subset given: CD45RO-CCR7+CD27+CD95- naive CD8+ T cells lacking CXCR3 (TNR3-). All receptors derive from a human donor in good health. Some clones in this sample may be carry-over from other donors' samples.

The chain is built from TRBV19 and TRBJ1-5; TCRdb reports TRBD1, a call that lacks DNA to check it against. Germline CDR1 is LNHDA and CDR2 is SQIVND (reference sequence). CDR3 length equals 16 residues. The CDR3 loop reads CASVGTEGVSNQPQHF.

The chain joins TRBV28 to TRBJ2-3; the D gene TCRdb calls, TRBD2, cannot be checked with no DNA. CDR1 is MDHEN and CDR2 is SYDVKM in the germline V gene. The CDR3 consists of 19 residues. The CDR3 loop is CASSRSFQETSGSRHTQYF.

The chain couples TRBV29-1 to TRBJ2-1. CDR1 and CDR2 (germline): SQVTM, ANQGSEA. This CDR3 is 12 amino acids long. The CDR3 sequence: CSIGKEFNEQFF.

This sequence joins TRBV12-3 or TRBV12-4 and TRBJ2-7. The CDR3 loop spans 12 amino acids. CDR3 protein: CASSLYRYEQYF.

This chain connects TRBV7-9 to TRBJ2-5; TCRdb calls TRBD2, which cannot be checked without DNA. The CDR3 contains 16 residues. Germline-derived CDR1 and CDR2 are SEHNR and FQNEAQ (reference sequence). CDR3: CASSGPGLAGFETQYF.

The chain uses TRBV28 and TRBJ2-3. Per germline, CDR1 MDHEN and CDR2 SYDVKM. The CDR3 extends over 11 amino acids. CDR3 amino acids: CASLSTDTQYF.

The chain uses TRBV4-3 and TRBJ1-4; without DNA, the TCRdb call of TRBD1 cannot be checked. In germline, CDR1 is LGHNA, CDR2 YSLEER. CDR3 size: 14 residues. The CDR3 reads CASSRDSTNEKLFF.

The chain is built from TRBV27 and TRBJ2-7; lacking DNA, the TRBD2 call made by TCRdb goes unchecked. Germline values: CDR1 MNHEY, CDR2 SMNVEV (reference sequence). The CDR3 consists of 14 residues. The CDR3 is CASSTSENSYEQYF.

This chain's CDR3 is CASSQRGISYNEQFF. This chain uses TRBV6-5 with TRBJ2-1; TCRdb names TRBD1, which stays unverified in the absence of DNA. This CDR3 has 15 residues. Germline V gene sequence: CDR1 MNHEY, CDR2 SVGAGI.

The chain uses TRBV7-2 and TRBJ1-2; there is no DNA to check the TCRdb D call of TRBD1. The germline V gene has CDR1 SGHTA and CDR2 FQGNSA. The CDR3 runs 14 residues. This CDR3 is CASSLTGELYGYTF.

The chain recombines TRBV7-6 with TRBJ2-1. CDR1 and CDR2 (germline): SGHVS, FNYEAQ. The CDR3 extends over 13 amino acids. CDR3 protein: CASSLAPNYEQFF.

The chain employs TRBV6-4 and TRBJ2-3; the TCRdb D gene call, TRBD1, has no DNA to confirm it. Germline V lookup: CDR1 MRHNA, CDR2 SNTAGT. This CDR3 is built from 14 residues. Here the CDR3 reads CASSVGGGTDTQYF.

CDR3 amino acids: CASSLAPEDYEQYF. V usage is TRBV7-9 and J usage is TRBJ2-7; there is no DNA to check the TCRdb D call of TRBD1. The CDR3 has 14 residues. The germline CDR1 and CDR2 sequences are SEHNR and FQNEAQ (reference sequence).

The CDR3 sequence is CSVGGVNSYEQYF. The rearrangement links TRBV29-1 to TRBJ2-7. Per germline, CDR1 SQVTM and CDR2 ANQGSEA. This CDR3 has 13 amino acids.

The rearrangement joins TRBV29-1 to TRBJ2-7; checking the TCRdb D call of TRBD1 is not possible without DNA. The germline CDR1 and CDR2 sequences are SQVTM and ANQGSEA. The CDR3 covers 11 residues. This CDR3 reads CSVDRDYEQYF.

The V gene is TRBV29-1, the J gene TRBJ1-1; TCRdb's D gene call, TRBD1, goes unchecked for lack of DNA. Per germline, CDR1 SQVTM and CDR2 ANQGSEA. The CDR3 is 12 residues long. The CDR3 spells CSVEGLGTEAFF.

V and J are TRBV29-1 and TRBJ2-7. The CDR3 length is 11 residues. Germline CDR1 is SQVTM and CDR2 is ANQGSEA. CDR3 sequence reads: CSVDDNYEQYF.